This TCR beta chain stems from a study of shared clonotypes between healthy human individuals. Whole-study context: CD4 naive and CD4 memory each took three plates per donor, while CD8 naive took two and CD8 memory one.

Study findings and constraints: Researchers found naive subsets generally carried larger estimated richness than memory subsets.

To note about this clone: Its antigen is unidentified.

About 30,000 T cell genomes, or roughly 180 ng DNA, went into the sorted-subset replicate PCRs. Repertoires were generated with immunoSEQ multiplex PCR, while TCRdb's copy carries only in-frame clones and drops some. Among approximately 980,000 clones listed, 76% were seen once. This CDR3 is 12 amino acids long. Germline V CDR1 and CDR2: SQVTM, ANQGSEA. Trimming stripped 7 bases from V and 5 bases from J, with 14 bases between. In the CD4+ fraction, cells were divided into CD45RA+ naive and CD45RA-negative memory subsets. The chain links TRBV29-1 to TRBJ2-5; D may be TRBD1 or TRBD2 (7 bases each). Sequencing input: memory CD4+ T cells sorted from blood. The subset is: CD45RA-negative fraction. The clonotype was recovered from a man between 18 and 35 years old in good health. CDR3 amino acids: CSAFQGGETQYF. CDR3 DNA: TGCAGCGCCTTCCAGGGGGGGGAGACCCAGTACTTC.